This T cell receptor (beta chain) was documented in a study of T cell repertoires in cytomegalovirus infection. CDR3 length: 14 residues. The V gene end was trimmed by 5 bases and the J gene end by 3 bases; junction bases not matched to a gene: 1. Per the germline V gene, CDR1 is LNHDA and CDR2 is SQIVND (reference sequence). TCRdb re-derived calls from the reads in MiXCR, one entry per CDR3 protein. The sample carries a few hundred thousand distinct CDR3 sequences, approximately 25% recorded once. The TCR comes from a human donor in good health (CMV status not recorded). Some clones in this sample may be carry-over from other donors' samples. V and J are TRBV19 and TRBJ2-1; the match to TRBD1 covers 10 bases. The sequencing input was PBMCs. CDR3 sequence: CASSGTGVYNEQFF. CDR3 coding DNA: TGTGCCAGTAGTGGGACAGGGGTCTACAATGAGCAGTTCTTC.